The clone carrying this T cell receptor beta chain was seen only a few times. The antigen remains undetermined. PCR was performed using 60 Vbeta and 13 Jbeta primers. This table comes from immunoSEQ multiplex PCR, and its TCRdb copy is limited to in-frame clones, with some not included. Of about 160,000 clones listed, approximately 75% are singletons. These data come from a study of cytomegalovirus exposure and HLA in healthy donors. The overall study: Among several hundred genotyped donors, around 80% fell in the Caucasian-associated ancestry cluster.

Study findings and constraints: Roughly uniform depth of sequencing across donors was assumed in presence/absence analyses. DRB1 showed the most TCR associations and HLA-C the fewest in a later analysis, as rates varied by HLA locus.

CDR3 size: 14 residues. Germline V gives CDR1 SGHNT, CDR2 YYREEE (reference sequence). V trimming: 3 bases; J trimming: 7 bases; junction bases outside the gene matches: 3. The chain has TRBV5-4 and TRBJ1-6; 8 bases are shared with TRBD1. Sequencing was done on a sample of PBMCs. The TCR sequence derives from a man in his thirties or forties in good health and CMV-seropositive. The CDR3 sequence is CASSSGTGNSPLHF. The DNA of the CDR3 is TGTGCCAGCAGCTCCGGGACAGGAAATTCACCCCTCCACTTT.